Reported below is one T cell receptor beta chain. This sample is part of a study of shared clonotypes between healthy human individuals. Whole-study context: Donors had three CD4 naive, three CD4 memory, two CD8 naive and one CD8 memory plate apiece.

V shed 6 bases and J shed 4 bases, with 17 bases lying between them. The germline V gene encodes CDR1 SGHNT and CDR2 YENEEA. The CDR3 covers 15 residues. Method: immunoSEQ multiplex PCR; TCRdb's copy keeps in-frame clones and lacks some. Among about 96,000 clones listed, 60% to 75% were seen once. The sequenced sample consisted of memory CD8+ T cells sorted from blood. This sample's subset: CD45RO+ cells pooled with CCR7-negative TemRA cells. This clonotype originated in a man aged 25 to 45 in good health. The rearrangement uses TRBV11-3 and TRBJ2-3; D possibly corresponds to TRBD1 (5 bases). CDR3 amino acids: CASSSSPGWADTQYF. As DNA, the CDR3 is TGTGCCAGCAGTTCAAGCCCAGGGTGGGCAGATACGCAGTATTTT.